The rows below give T cell receptor beta chains drawn from one sample of a study of OX40 agonist ivuxolimab in advanced cancers. Clones were sequenced by immunoSEQ multiplex PCR, and TCRdb holds only the in-frame ones, with some missing. The table has about 76,000 clones, about 86% seen once; the top ten hold 1.5% to 2%. The sample was CD4+ or CD8+ T cells sorted from blood, taken in a trial of the OX40 agonist ivuxolimab. The receptor set was obtained from an adult with an advanced solid tumor such as melanoma, head and neck, liver or kidney cancer. Both conserved end residues are part of each CDR3. The order of the fields is J gene, clone size, V gene, D gene, CDR3 protein, CDR3 DNA. The D gene is left open where the match is weak. Only some rows state a clone size, as once, few, many or a class for expanded clones.

TRBJ1-6 - TRBV4-3 TRBD1 CASSRRDSSSYNSPLHF TGCGCCAGCAGCCGGCGGGACAGTAGCTCCTATAATTCACCCCTCCACTTT
TRBJ2-1 - TRBV5-4 - CASSSPPSGGDNEQFF TGTGCCAGCAGCTCCCCACCGTCGGGCGGAGACAATGAGCAGTTCTTC
TRBJ2-2 few TRBV11-2 TRBD2 CASSPGLAQNTGELFF TGTGCCAGCAGCCCGGGACTAGCGCAGAACACCGGGGAGCTGTTTTTT
TRBJ1-1 - TRBV5-1 - CASSGVSNTEAFF TGCGCCAGCAGCGGGGTCTCGAACACTGAAGCTTTCTTT
TRBJ1-5 - TRBV19 - CASSIYGGSNQPQHF TGTGCCAGTAGTATTTATGGGGGAAGCAATCAGCCCCAGCATTTT
TRBJ2-5 - TRBV6-6 TRBD1 CASSYQAGGETQYF TGTGCCAGCAGTTACCAGGCAGGGGGAGAGACCCAGTACTTC
TRBJ2-7 - TRBV6-1 - CASSETYEQYF TGTGCCAGCAGCGAGACCTACGAGCAGTACTTC
TRBJ2-3 - TRBV5-1 - CASSERAVGDTQYF TGCGCCAGCTCCGAGCGGGCAGTAGGAGATACGCAGTATTTT
TRBJ2-3 - TRBV15 TRBD1 CATSGRQGAADTQYF TGTGCCACCAGCGGCCGGCAGGGGGCTGCAGATACGCAGTATTTT
TRBJ1-1 once TRBV6-1 - CASIPEGRRGAFF TGTGCCAGCATCCCCGAGGGGCGTAGGGGAGCTTTCTTT
TRBJ1-1 - TRBV6-1 - CASIGDTEAFF TGTGCCAGCATTGGGGATACTGAAGCTTTCTTT
TRBJ1-5 - TRBV2 - CASSSTGYSNQPQHF TGTGCCAGCAGCTCGACCGGTTATAGCAATCAGCCCCAGCATTTT
TRBJ2-1 - TRBV10-1 - CASSGTGNPYNEQFF TGCGCCAGCAGTGGAACGGGGAATCCCTACAATGAGCAGTTCTTC
TRBJ1-2 - TRBV9 TRBD1 CASSAGGQGVYGYTF TGTGCCAGCAGCGCAGGGGGACAGGGGGTTTATGGCTACACCTTC
TRBJ1-2 - TRBV19 - CASSIGRGPNYGYTF TGTGCCAGTAGTATAGGCCGGGGACCTAACTATGGCTACACCTTC
TRBJ2-3 - TRBV6-1 - CASSNPGASTDTQYF TGTGCCAGCAGTAACCCGGGGGCGAGCACAGATACGCAGTATTTT
TRBJ1-4 once TRBV20-1 - CSARFSEKLFF TGCAGTGCTAGGTTTTCAGAAAAACTGTTTTTT
TRBJ2-7 - TRBV19 TRBD1 CASSQNRGLGYEQYF TGTGCCAGTAGTCAAAACAGGGGGCTCGGGTACGAGCAGTACTTC
TRBJ2-5 - TRBV11-3 - CASSLGTWQGETQYF TGTGCCAGCAGCTTAGGAACTTGGCAGGGCGAGACCCAGTACTTC
TRBJ1-6 - TRBV25-1 - CASDTAVRSPLHF TGTGCCAGCGACACCGCGGTCCGATCACCCCTCCACTTT
TRBJ2-5 - TRBV5-1 TRBD1 CASSPGQGARQGLGTQYF TGCGCCAGCAGCCCTGGACAGGGGGCGCGGCAAGGGCTCGGGACCCAGTACTTC
TRBJ1-1 - TRBV4-2 - CASSQPTQGSMNTEAFF TGTGCCAGCAGCCAACCCACACAGGGTTCCATGAACACTGAAGCTTTCTTT
TRBJ2-3 - TRBV4-3 - CASSQDHESTDTQYF TGCGCCAGCAGCCAAGATCACGAGAGCACAGATACGCAGTATTTT
TRBJ2-5 - TRBV2 - CASSDGGVGETQYF TGTGCCAGCAGTGACGGAGGGGTCGGAGAGACCCAGTACTTC
TRBJ1-6 - TRBV15 - CATSRDRGYNSPLHF TGTGCCACCAGCAGAGATCGCGGATATAATTCACCCCTCCACTTT
TRBJ2-7 - TRBV29-1 - CSATTVTYEQYF TGCAGCGCGACGACGGTGACCTACGAGCAGTACTTC
TRBJ1-1 - TRBV27 - CASSSRKMNMNTEAFF TGTGCCAGCAGTAGTAGAAAGATGAACATGAACACTGAAGCTTTCTTT
TRBJ2-5 - TRBV5-1 - CASSSDSPRETQYF TGCGCCAGCAGCTCAGACAGTCCGAGAGAGACCCAGTACTTC
TRBJ1-1 - TRBV6-6 TRBD1 CASSYPTGELKAFF TGTGCCAGCAGTTACCCGACAGGGGAACTGAAAGCTTTCTTT
TRBJ2-2 - TRBV30 - CAWSVTLGSVAGELFF TGTGCCTGGAGTGTAACCCTCGGATCCGTTGCCGGGGAGCTGTTTTTT
TRBJ2-3 - TRBV9 - CASSVEARVADTQYF TGTGCCAGCAGCGTAGAGGCCCGGGTCGCAGATACGCAGTATTTT
TRBJ2-7 - TRBV5-1 TRBD1 CASSTETGDFFYEQYF TGCGCCAGCAGCACCGAGACAGGGGACTTTTTCTACGAGCAGTACTTC
TRBJ2-1 - TRBV7-8 TRBD2 CASSRLAGGYNEQFF TGTGCCAGCAGCCGGCTAGCGGGGGGTTACAATGAGCAGTTCTTC
TRBJ1-6 - TRBV18 TRBD1 CASSERGQIGSPLHF TGTGCCAGCTCAGAAAGGGGACAGATAGGTTCACCCCTCCACTTT
TRBJ2-2 - TRBV29-1 TRBD2 CSVGTSLNTGELFF TGCAGCGTTGGGACTAGCTTGAACACCGGGGAGCTGTTTTTT